These 29 T cell receptor beta chains came from one sample sequenced in a study of blood T cell repertoires in COVID-19. The assay was immunoSEQ multiplex PCR, and TCRdb's table has in-frame clones only and misses some. This table has about 380,000 clones, about four fifths appearing once. The sequenced sample consisted of peripheral blood. The receptors come from a human donor with acute or convalescent COVID-19. The donor label of this sample is uncertain.

This chain connects TRBV5-1 to TRBJ1-6, with no clear D. CDR1 is SGHRS and CDR2 is YFSETQ in the germline V gene. Deletions cut 0 bases from V and 6 bases from J, with 10 bases between. The CDR3 runs 15 residues. CDR3 amino acids: CASSLDPQSNSPLHF. In DNA, the CDR3 is TGCGCCAGCAGCTTGGACCCACAGAGTAATTCACCCCTCCACTTT.

This clone appeared once. The chain recombines TRBV5-5 with TRBJ2-2; 7 nucleotides match TRBD2. This CDR3 spans 13 amino acids. From germline, CDR1 is SGHKS and CDR2 YYEKEE (reference sequence). V gave up 5 bases and J gave up 6 bases; unmatched junction bases: 4. The DNA for the CDR3 is TGTGCCAGCAGTCCTCTAGCGGCCGGGGAGCTGTTTTTT. Its protein is CASSPLAAGELFF.

CDR3 amino acids: CASSQPDSPSSYEQYF. DNA of the CDR3: TGTGCCAGCAGCCAGCCCGACAGTCCCAGCTCCTACGAGCAGTACTTC. This chain uses TRBV3-1 (or the pseudogene TRBV3-2) with TRBJ2-7, with a weak D call TRBD1 (5 bases). The V gene's germline CDR1 is LGHDT and CDR2 YNNKEL (reference sequence). CDR3 length equals 16 residues. V was clipped by 3 bases and J by 0 bases, with 15 bases between them.

Regarding this clone: Within the sample, other DNA sequences also encode this same CDR3. The chain uses TRBV19 and TRBJ1-2; TRBD1 is a possible D gene (5 bases). Trimming took off 3 bases at V and 4 bases at J, with 12 bases between the two ends. The CDR3 has 14 residues. Germline-derived CDR1 and CDR2 are LNHDA and SQIVND (reference sequence). The CDR3 spells CASSIDRGSYGYTF. DNA for the CDR3: TGTGCCAGTAGTATTGATAGGGGATCCTATGGCTACACCTTC.

This rearrangement joins TRBV7-8 to TRBJ2-1; 10 bases are shared with TRBD2. Germline values: CDR1 SGHVS, CDR2 FQNEAQ. The J segment lost 8 bases and the V segment lost 1 base, leaving 8 bases of the junction unmatched. The length of the CDR3 is 16 residues. In nucleotides, the CDR3 is TGTGCCAGCAGCTTAGTAGCGGGGGGTCCGCTCGATGAGCAGTTCTTC. The encoded protein is CASSLVAGGPLDEQFF.

J is TRBJ2-3 and V is TRBV10-3; TRBD2 agrees at 11 bases. The ends lost 6 bases at V and 3 bases at J; junction bases unmatched: 14. Germline CDR1 is ENHRY and CDR2 is SYGVKD. This CDR3 is 18 amino acids long. The CDR3 is CAISRRDTLAGVTDTQYF. The DNA for the CDR3 is TGTGCCATCAGCCGGAGGGACACACTAGCGGGGGTGACAGATACGCAGTATTTT.

This clone was counted many times. The genes are TRBV4-1 and TRBJ1-2; possible D gene TRBD1, 5 bases. This CDR3 is built from 14 residues. The germline V and J ends were trimmed by 4 bases and 2 bases, with 11 bases remaining between them. The germline V gene has CDR1 MGHRA and CDR2 YSYEKL. As DNA, the CDR3 is TGCGCCAGCAGCCGGGCAGGGTGGAACTATGGCTACACCTTC. Its translation: CASSRAGWNYGYTF.

The rearrangement links TRBV7-2 to TRBJ2-7, with D perhaps matching TRBD2 (5 bases). This CDR3 has 16 residues. Germline V gives CDR1 SGHTA, CDR2 FQGNSA. Between the trimmed V and J ends, which lost 4 bases and 0 bases, there was a span of 16 bases. CDR3 sequence: CASSSYPGVSSYEQYF. The CDR3 bases are TGTGCCAGCAGCTCGTATCCCGGGGTGAGCTCCTACGAGCAGTACTTC. The variable domain in full, with the rest retrieved from reference TRBV7-2 and TRBJ2-7, is GAGVSQSPSNKVTEKGKDVELRCDPISGHTALYWYRQSLGQGLEFLIYFQGNSAPDKSGLPSDRFSAERTGGSVSTLTIQRTQQEDSAVYLCASSSYPGVSSYEQYFGPGTRLTVT.

This clone has ten or more counts. The V gene is TRBV28, the J gene TRBJ2-2; D might be TRBD1 (6 bases). The length of the CDR3 is 16 residues. Between the trimmed V and J ends, which lost 3 bases and 1 base, there was a span of 12 bases. Germline values: CDR1 MDHEN, CDR2 SYDVKM. DNA of the CDR3: TGTGCCAGCAGTTTGCAGGGGTCCGTGAACACCGGGGAGCTGTTTTTT. Amino acids: CASSLQGSVNTGELFF.

This chain connects TRBV14 to TRBJ2-1, with TRBD1 matching over 10 bases. Germline CDR1 SGHDN, CDR2 FVKESK. This CDR3 region has 14 residues. The V segment lost 4 bases and the J segment 4 bases; nucleotides outside the gene matches: 1. This chain's CDR3 is CASSRDRGYNEQFF. In DNA form, the CDR3 reads TGTGCCAGCAGCCGGGACAGGGGATACAATGAGCAGTTCTTC.

The CDR3 DNA is TGCGCCAGCAGCTTGGACGGACAGGGTAGGGAAAAACTGTTTTTT. Its translation: CASSLDGQGREKLFF. This chain joins TRBV5-1 and TRBJ1-4; TRBD1 agrees at 8 bases. This CDR3 spans 15 amino acids. V gave up 0 bases and J gave up 8 bases; unmatched junction bases: 6. Germline loops: CDR1 SGHRS, CDR2 YFSETQ.

The chain is built from TRBV7-8 and TRBJ1-5, with 9 bases matching TRBD1. The length of the CDR3 is 15 residues. Trimming took 5 bases from V and 6 from J; bases not matched to a gene: 8. The germline V gene encodes CDR1 SGHVS and CDR2 FQNEAQ. Written as DNA, the CDR3 is TGTGCCAGCAGCCTAAGGGACAGGGAGTTTCAGCCCCAGCATTTT. This gives the protein CASSLRDREFQPQHF.

This clone has just one count. The genes are TRBV7-2 and TRBJ1-5; no definite D call. Germline V CDR1 and CDR2: SGHTA, FQGNSA. V lost 1 base to trimming and J lost 2 bases, with 12 bases between them. The CDR3 runs to 16 residues. The CDR3 nucleotides are TGTGCCAGCAGCTTAGAGGGAGCGCGAGGCAATCAGCCCCAGCATTTT. It translates to CASSLEGARGNQPQHF.

V is TRBV5-4 and J is TRBJ2-3; 9 bases align to TRBD1. This CDR3 is 15 amino acids long. CDR1 is SGHNT and CDR2 is YYREEE in the germline V gene (reference sequence). V shed 4 bases, J shed 5 bases, and the junction held 8 bases outside the gene matches. The CDR3 coding sequence is TGTGCCAGCAGCAGCCCGGGACAGGGTGAAGATACGCAGTATTTT. Encoded protein: CASSSPGQGEDTQYF. The full variable domain, in which reference TRBV5-4 and TRBJ2-3 provide the parts outside the CDR3, is ETGVTQSPTHLIKTRGQQVTLRCSSQSGHNTVSWYQQALGQGPQFIFQYYREEENGRGNFPPRFSGLQFPNYSSELNVNALELDDSALYLCASSSPGQGEDTQYFGPGTRLTVL.

J is TRBJ1-2 and V is TRBV7-2; TRBD1 matches at 7 bases. V lost 4 bases, J lost 3 bases, and 5 bases stayed unmatched. Germline CDR1 reads SGHTA; CDR2 reads FQGNSA. The CDR3 has 14 amino acids. The CDR3 DNA follows: TGTGCCAGCAGCTCAATGACAGGGCACTATGGCTACACCTTC. This encodes CASSSMTGHYGYTF.

CDR3 amino acids: CASSLYGTGENQPQHF. The CDR3 DNA sequence: TGTGCCAGCAGTTTATATGGGACAGGGGAGAATCAGCCCCAGCATTTT. The rearrangement links TRBV28 to TRBJ1-5; 10 positions match TRBD1. The CDR3 runs to 16 residues. Looked up from germline, CDR1 is MDHEN and CDR2 is SYDVKM. J gave up 4 bases and V 1 base, and 4 bases lay outside the gene matches.

CDR3 bases: TGTGCCAGCTCTCTCACTCTCATACTAGCGGGAGAAGGCGAGCAGTACTTC. It encodes CASSLTLILAGEGEQYF. The chain employs TRBV18 and TRBJ2-7; TRBD2 matches 11 bases. From germline, CDR1 is KGHSH and CDR2 LQKENI. The V and J ends lost 6 bases and 6 bases, in that order; junction bases with no gene match: 16. This CDR3 is 17 amino acids long.

This clone was seen more than once but under ten times. The V and J genes are TRBV5-1 and TRBJ1-2, with 8 bases that match TRBD1. With V trimmed by 0 bases and J by 5 bases, 3 bases remained unmatched. Per germline, CDR1 SGHRS and CDR2 YFSETQ. The CDR3 has 14 residues. The CDR3 sequence is CASSLGTGQYGYTF. As DNA, the CDR3 is TGCGCCAGCAGCTTGGGGACAGGGCAATATGGCTACACCTTC.

The chain uses TRBV3-1 (or the pseudogene TRBV3-2) and TRBJ1-2, with 7 bases that match TRBD1. Germline V gene sequence: CDR1 LGHDT, CDR2 YNNKEL (reference sequence). V shed 1 base and J 7 bases; nucleotides not matched to a gene: 3. The CDR3 contains 13 residues. In DNA form, the CDR3 reads TGTGCCAGCAGCCAAGCGGCAGGGGGTGGCTACACCTTC. As protein: CASSQAAGGGYTF.

The J gene is TRBJ2-7, the V gene TRBV27; 8 bases are a match to TRBD1. The CDR3 is 16 residues long. Germline CDR1 reads MNHEY; CDR2 reads SMNVEV (reference sequence). V lost 4 bases to trimming and J lost 1 base; unmatched junction nucleotides: 9. The CDR3 is CASSYGTGKKSYEQYF. The CDR3 nucleotides read TGTGCCAGCAGTTACGGGACAGGTAAAAAGTCCTACGAGCAGTACTTC.

The chain couples TRBV30 to TRBJ2-5; no definite D call. V lost 1 base, J lost 1 base, and 7 bases lay in between. Per germline, CDR1 GTSNPN and CDR2 SVGIG (reference sequence). CDR3 length equals 13 residues. In DNA form, the CDR3 reads TGTGCCTGGAGTGACAAATTCCAAGAGACCCAGTACTTC. This codes for CAWSDKFQETQYF.

The chain has TRBV2 and TRBJ1-5; D is possibly TRBD1 (5 bases). Germline values: CDR1 SNHLY, CDR2 FYNNEI. There are 16 residues in the CDR3. The germline V and J ends were trimmed by 4 bases and 2 bases, with 15 bases remaining between them. CDR3 sequence: CASSAERRGGNQPQHF. The CDR3 coding sequence is TGTGCCAGCAGTGCGGAACGGAGGGGAGGCAATCAGCCCCAGCATTTT.

The chain recombines TRBV7-8 with TRBJ1-2; D not certain. Germline values: CDR1 SGHVS, CDR2 FQNEAQ. The CDR3 is made up of 14 amino acids. Trimming pared 7 bases from V and 0 bases from J, leaving 12 bases between. The CDR3 nucleotides read TGTGCCAGCAAACAAGAAGAAGCTAACTATGGCTACACCTTC. This translates into CASKQEEANYGYTF.

This chain connects TRBV12-3 or TRBV12-4 to TRBJ2-5; D might be TRBD2 (5 bases). Trimming took off 3 bases at V and 5 bases at J, with 10 bases between the two ends. The CDR3 consists of 13 residues. CDR3 nucleotides: TGTGCCAGCAGTTTCCAACTAGGGGAGACCCAGTACTTC. Protein sequence: CASSFQLGETQYF.

V is TRBV27 and J is TRBJ2-3; D is perhaps TRBD1 (5 bases). V lost 6 bases and J lost 0, with 25 bases in between. Germline loops: CDR1 MNHEY, CDR2 SMNVEV (reference sequence). This CDR3 contains 19 residues. CDR3 DNA: TGTGCCAGCAGCCTAGAGGTCACCGGACATCCCGCTAGCACAGATACGCAGTATTTT. It yields the protein CASSLEVTGHPASTDTQYF.

This clone was picked up a small number of times. CDR3 sequence reads: CASSKGQAGPRGPGELFF. The CDR3 bases are TGCGCCAGCAGCAAGGGACAGGCAGGTCCCCGGGGGCCCGGGGAGCTGTTTTTT. The rearrangement joins TRBV5-1 to TRBJ2-2; TRBD1 aligns across 8 bases. The CDR3 has 18 residues. J lost 6 bases, V lost 4 bases, and 17 bases had no gene match. The germline CDR1 and CDR2 sequences are SGHRS and YFSETQ.

The count of this clone is one. The chain uses TRBV5-1 and TRBJ2-7; 7 bases align to TRBD2. The CDR3 is made up of 15 amino acids. Germline CDR1 and CDR2: SGHRS and YFSETQ. V gave up 5 bases and J gave up 0 bases; unmatched junction bases: 8. Here the CDR3 DNA reads TGCGCCAGCAGGCCCGGGACTACCCCCTCCTACGAGCAGTACTTC. Its translation is CASRPGTTPSYEQYF.

The CDR3 spells CASSLGQGARTEAFF. CDR3 DNA: TGTGCCAGCAGTCTGGGACAGGGGGCGAGGACTGAAGCTTTCTTT. J is TRBJ1-1 and V is TRBV6-5; 12 nucleotides match TRBD1. There are 15 residues in the CDR3. V dropped 5 bases and J dropped 5; count of bases not matched to a gene: 6. Germline V gene sequence: CDR1 MNHEY, CDR2 SVGAGI.

V gene TRBV5-1 combines with J gene TRBJ2-5; 7 bases fit TRBD1. V was pared by 4 bases and J by 2 bases, with 11 bases of the junction left unmatched. The CDR3 covers 16 residues. Germline CDR1 SGHRS, CDR2 YFSETQ. CDR3 DNA sequence: TGCGCCAGCAGCCGACAGGGTGCGGGTTCTCAAGAGACCCAGTACTTC. Protein sequence: CASSRQGAGSQETQYF.